This entry features one TCR beta chain sequence. The antigen remains undetermined. The data stem from a study of T cell responses to AZD1222 COVID-19 vaccine. Germline CDR1 reads MNHEY; CDR2 reads SVGAGI. This CDR3 has 15 amino acids. V was cut by 6 bases and J by 5 bases, with 19 bases left in between. TCRdb keeps only in-frame clones here, not all; method: immunoSEQ multiplex PCR. The data hold some 180,000 clones, with around 88% observed a single time. Study results and limitations: CD4 TCRs linked to vaccination spanned spike, dominating at 160-218 and 743-854.

It was second doses at about 4 or about 12 weeks that were pooled. This specimen consisted of peripheral blood, obtained 28 days after the second AZD1222 dose. This chain joins TRBV6-5 and TRBJ2-5; TRBD1 might be the D (6 bases). This receptor was taken from an adult who received the AZD1222 COVID-19 vaccine. This CDR3 is CASRHNRGSLETQYF. In nucleotides, the CDR3 is TGTGCCAGCAGGCATAATAGGGGGTCTTTGGAGACCCAGTACTTC.